These 28 T cell receptor beta chains were sequenced from one sample in a study of T cell repertoires in cytomegalovirus infection. TCRdb itself ran the reads through MiXCR, one entry per CDR3 protein. The profile shows about 160,000 distinct CDR3 sequences, roughly 15% of them singletons. Sequenced input: CD8+ T cells from PBMCs. All receptors come from a human donor in good health (CMV status not recorded). Some clones in this sample may be carry-over from other donors' samples.

A few counts support this clonotype. The J gene is TRBJ2-7, the V gene TRBV6-2 or TRBV6-3, with D unresolved. This CDR3 is 13 amino acids long. Trimming removed 4 bases at V and 2 bases at J, with 9 bases between. Germline CDR1 and CDR2: MNHEY and SVGEGT. CDR3 in DNA: TGTGCCAGCAGTTCGAGTCTCACCTACGAGCAGTACTTC. Translating gives CASSSSLTYEQYF.

This clonotype was counted a few times. The chain combines TRBV28 with TRBJ2-5; 7 bases fit TRBD2. CDR1 is MDHEN and CDR2 is SYDVKM in the germline V gene. V trimming: 8 bases; J trimming: 4 bases; junction bases outside the gene matches: 4. The CDR3 has 12 amino acids. The CDR3 region is CASGLDRETQYF. CDR3 coding DNA: TGTGCCAGCGGACTAGATAGAGAGACCCAGTACTTC.

The chain joins TRBV7-6 to TRBJ2-6; D is unclear. The CDR3 runs 16 residues. Germline V gene lookup returns CDR1 SGHVS and CDR2 FNYEAQ. V was pared by 4 bases and J by 0 bases, with 10 bases between. The CDR3, as DNA: TGTGCCAGCAGCTACATCGGGTCCTCTGGGGCCAACGTCCTGACTTTC. Residues: CASSYIGSSGANVLTF.

The CDR3 DNA is TGTGCCAGCAGTCCGTTAGCGGCAGCAGCCAAAAACATTCAGTACTTC. Translation: CASSPLAAAAKNIQYF. V usage is TRBV28 and J usage is TRBJ2-4; D may be TRBD2 (6 bases). With 5 bases removed from V and 0 bases from J, the gap between germline ends came to 14 bases. The CDR3 loop spans 16 amino acids. Germline CDR1 is MDHEN and CDR2 is SYDVKM.

This clonotype was counted only a few times. This rearrangement joins TRBV4-1 to TRBJ2-5, with D possibly matching TRBD2 (5 bases). V was cut by 4 bases and J by 2 bases, with 17 bases left in between. Per the germline V gene, CDR1 is MGHRA and CDR2 is YSYEKL. The CDR3 is 16 amino acids. This CDR3 reads CASSPLNAGKQETQYF. The CDR3 coding sequence is TGCGCCAGCAGCCCCCTAAACGCCGGGAAACAAGAGACCCAGTACTTC.

This chain connects TRBV10-3 to TRBJ2-2; 7 nucleotides line up with TRBD1. CDR3 length: 17 amino acids. Germline-derived CDR1 and CDR2 are ENHRY and SYGVKD. V shed 0 bases, J shed 1 base, and the junction held 5 bases outside the gene matches. The CDR3 coding sequence is TGTGCCATCAGTGAGTCCCCGGGACAGATGAACACCGGGGAGCTGTTTTTT. Its translation: CAISESPGQMNTGELFF.

This clonotype has a count of ten or more. The V and J genes are TRBV5-6 and TRBJ2-7; 12 bases line up with TRBD1. CDR1 SGHDT and CDR2 YYEEEE come from the germline V gene. This CDR3 has 14 amino acids. V lost 4 bases, J lost 6 bases, and 5 bases stayed unmatched. CDR3 nucleotide sequence: TGTGCCAGCAGCCCCGGGACAGGGGGCGCCGAGCAGTACTTC. Amino acid sequence: CASSPGTGGAEQYF.

This clonotype was detected ten times or more. The J gene is TRBJ2-7, the V gene TRBV7-7; TRBD1 matches at 11 bases. From germline, CDR1 is SSHAT and CDR2 FNYEAQ (reference sequence). Trimming took 5 bases from V and 7 from J; bases not matched to a gene: 7. The CDR3 length is 14 residues. The CDR3 spells CASSPGQGAREQYF. The CDR3, as DNA: TGTGCCAGCAGCCCAGGACAGGGGGCTAGGGAGCAGTACTTC.

This clonotype was found once. The chain recombines TRBV14 with TRBJ2-7; D possibly corresponds to TRBD1 (6 bases). Germline CDR1 and CDR2: SGHDN and FVKESK. The CDR3 runs 15 residues. V was pared by 4 bases and J by 2 bases, with 15 bases between. CDR3 sequence (DNA): TGTGCCAGCAGCCGAGGATCCGGGACAACCTACGAGCAGTACTTC. Amino acid sequence: CASSRGSGTTYEQYF. The full variable domain, its missing parts supplied by reference TRBV14 and TRBJ2-7, is EAGVTQFPSHSVIEKGQTVTLRCDPISGHDNLYWYRRVMGKEIKFLLHFVKESKQDESGMPNNRFLAERTGGTYSTLKVQPAELEDSGVYFCASSRGSGTTYEQYFGPGTRLTVT.

This clonotype was counted only a few times. This rearrangement joins TRBV20-1 to TRBJ1-2; D gene ambiguous. This CDR3 comprises 13 residues. Germline CDR1 and CDR2: DFQATT and SNEGSKA (reference sequence). V lost 3 bases, J lost 6 bases, and 14 bases lay in between. The CDR3 DNA sequence: TGCAGTGCTAGGCAGGCGACCTATCATGGCTACACCTTC. Translated, it gives CSARQATYHGYTF.

This chain links TRBV27 with TRBJ2-1, with TRBD1 matching over 12 bases. In germline, CDR1 is MNHEY, CDR2 SMNVEV (reference sequence). V trimming: 10 bases; J trimming: 6 bases; junction bases outside the gene matches: 4. The CDR3 extends over 13 amino acids. This CDR3 is CATRDRGRNEQFF. CDR3 nucleotides: TGTGCCACCCGGGACAGGGGGCGCAATGAGCAGTTCTTC.

This clonotype came up many times. V usage is TRBV7-8 and J usage is TRBJ1-2; 9 nucleotides align to TRBD1. The CDR3 extends over 18 amino acids. Looked up from germline, CDR1 is SGHVS and CDR2 is FQNEAQ. J was trimmed by 0 bases and V by 5 bases; bases with no gene match: 13. The DNA of the CDR3 is TGTGCCAGCAGCGCGTTCAAACAGGGGGCCCGAGCTAACTATGGCTACACCTTC. Translation: CASSAFKQGARANYGYTF.

Many counts were recorded for this clonotype. CDR3 coding DNA: TGTGCCAGCAGCATCGGACAGGGGGCCTACGAGCAGTACTTC. Protein product: CASSIGQGAYEQYF. This chain uses TRBV7-6 with TRBJ2-7; 10 bases agree with TRBD1. V shed 5 bases and J 2 bases; nucleotides not matched to a gene: 3. Germline V CDR1 and CDR2: SGHVS, FNYEAQ. The CDR3 runs to 14 residues. Combining the CDR3 with reference TRBV7-6 and TRBJ2-7 gives the whole variable domain GAGVSQSPRYKVTKRGQDVALRCDPISGHVSLYWYRQALGQGPEFLTYFNYEAQQDKSGLPNDRFSAERPEGSISTLTIQRTEQRDSAMYRCASSIGQGAYEQYFGPGTRLTVT.

V is TRBV28 and J is TRBJ2-7, with 7 bases lining up with TRBD1. J gave up 2 bases and V 6 bases, and 10 bases lay outside the gene matches. Germline CDR1 reads MDHEN; CDR2 reads SYDVKM. This CDR3 contains 15 residues. In DNA form, the CDR3 reads TGTGCCAGCAGCCTACAGGGGACCGGAACCTACGAGCAGTACTTC. Protein sequence: CASSLQGTGTYEQYF.

At least ten counts were recorded for this clonotype. The V and J genes are TRBV7-2 and TRBJ2-1, with 11 nucleotides matching TRBD2. Trimming removed 3 bases from V and 6 bases from J; junction bases left unmatched: 4. The CDR3 has 15 residues. The V gene's germline CDR1 is SGHTA and CDR2 FQGNSA. The CDR3 DNA sequence: TGTGCCAGCAGCTTGGCGCTAGCGGGGGGCAATGAGCAGTTCTTC. Translated: CASSLALAGGNEQFF.

The chain uses TRBV5-5 and TRBJ2-3; unclear D gene. From germline, CDR1 is SGHKS and CDR2 YYEKEE (reference sequence). The CDR3 sequence is 11 residues long. Deletions cut 7 bases from V and 6 bases from J, with 9 bases between. CDR3 sequence reads: CASSVKDTQYF. The CDR3 nucleotides read TGTGCCAGCTCCGTGAAGGATACGCAGTATTTT.

The chain carries TRBV6-6 and TRBJ2-1; 7 bases are a match to TRBD1. The CDR3 runs 15 residues. CDR1 and CDR2 (germline): MNHNY, SVGAGI (reference sequence). V trimming: 6 bases; J trimming: 5 bases; junction bases outside the gene matches: 10. CDR3 nucleotides: TGTGCCAGCAGCCAAAGGCGGACAGGAGACAATGAGCAGTTCTTC. It translates to CASSQRRTGDNEQFF.

The chain is built from TRBV7-6 and TRBJ2-1, with 15 bases lining up with TRBD2. CDR1 is SGHVS, CDR2 FNYEAQ, per germline. V lost 5 bases and J lost 9; bases outside the gene matches: 17. The CDR3 runs to 19 residues. CDR3 DNA sequence: TGTGCCAGCAGCGCGGGACTAGCGGGAGGACCGAAGGAAGGAAGTGAGCAGTTCTTC. It is translated as CASSAGLAGGPKEGSEQFF. The full variable domain, completed using reference TRBV7-6 and TRBJ2-1, is GAGVSQSPRYKVTKRGQDVALRCDPISGHVSLYWYRQALGQGPEFLTYFNYEAQQDKSGLPNDRFSAERPEGSISTLTIQRTEQRDSAMYRCASSAGLAGGPKEGSEQFFGPGTRLTVL.

This clonotype has just a few counts. V usage is TRBV9 and J usage is TRBJ2-1, with TRBD2 matching over 8 bases. Losses at the gene ends were 0 bases for V and 2 bases for J; bases not matched to a gene: 1. In germline, CDR1 is SGDLS, CDR2 YYNGEE. The CDR3 has 15 residues. In DNA form, the CDR3 reads TGTGCCAGCAGCGTAGCAGCGGGGGCCTACAATGAGCAGTTCTTC. Translated, it gives CASSVAAGAYNEQFF.

This clonotype was found many times. V usage is TRBV12-3 or TRBV12-4 and J usage is TRBJ2-5, with D maybe TRBD1 (5 bases). The CDR3 is 15 amino acids. The V end lost 4 bases, the J end lost 1 base, and 13 bases lay between the germline ends. In nucleotides, the CDR3 is TGTGCCAGCAGTTCGCTCCAGGGTCCCCAAGAGACCCAGTACTTC. It codes for CASSSLQGPQETQYF.

This clonotype was observed once. The CDR3: CASSPAGGSRNYGYTF. DNA for the CDR3: TGTGCCAGCAGCCCCGCCGGGGGGAGCAGGAACTATGGCTACACCTTC. The rearrangement joins TRBV28 to TRBJ1-2, with D perhaps matching TRBD1 (5 bases). Germline lookup yields CDR1 MDHEN and CDR2 SYDVKM. Trimming cost V 6 bases and J 2 bases, with 19 bases left between them. CDR3 length: 16 amino acids.

This clonotype was seen a handful of times. The chain is built from TRBV6-5 and TRBJ2-3; 8 nucleotides agree with TRBD2. The length of the CDR3 is 17 residues. Germline V gene data show CDR1 as MNHEY and CDR2 as SVGAGI. The junction had 13 bases not matched to a gene; V was cut back by 4 bases and J by 4 bases. CDR3 nucleotides: TGTGCCAGCAGTTTCTCCCTCAACGGGGGGGCGTCAGATACGCAGTATTTT. This sequence encodes CASSFSLNGGASDTQYF.

This clonotype was observed at least ten times. The chain uses TRBV20-1 and TRBJ2-7; 10 bases map to TRBD1. Germline loops: CDR1 DFQATT, CDR2 SNEGSKA (reference sequence). The length of the CDR3 is 16 residues. Losses at the gene ends were 2 bases for V and 1 base for J; bases not matched to a gene: 8. The CDR3 nucleotides read TGCAGTGCTAGACGCGCCGGGACAGGGGATTCCTACGAGCAGTACTTC. Translated: CSARRAGTGDSYEQYF.

The gene calls are TRBV28 and TRBJ2-7; tentatively, D is TRBD1 (6 bases). With 4 bases removed from V and 5 bases from J, the gap between germline ends came to 6 bases. Germline V gene data show CDR1 as MDHEN and CDR2 as SYDVKM. The CDR3 loop spans 11 amino acids. As DNA, the CDR3 is TGTGCCAGCAGTTACAGGGACGAGCAGTACTTC. Its translation: CASSYRDEQYF. Variable domain in full (rest from reference TRBV28 and TRBJ2-7): DVKVTQSSRYLVKRTGEKVFLECVQDMDHENMFWYRQDPGLGLRLIYFSYDVKMKEKGDIPEGYSVSREKKERFSLILESASTNQTSMYLCASSYRDEQYFGPGTRLTVT.

This clonotype was seen a handful of times. The chain is built from TRBV30 and TRBJ1-1, with TRBD1 as a possible D gene (5 bases). The ends were cut back, 2 bases at V and 7 bases at J, with 14 bases in the middle. Germline-derived CDR1 and CDR2 are GTSNPN and SVGIG (reference sequence). The CDR3 consists of 13 residues. The CDR3 loop is CAWSTLGTDEAFF. The CDR3 DNA sequence: TGTGCCTGGAGTACATTAGGGACGGATGAAGCTTTCTTT.

In this sample, this clonotype turned up a few times. The chain uses TRBV12-3 or TRBV12-4 and TRBJ1-2; weak D call: TRBD1 (6 bases). This CDR3 has 11 residues. Trimming removed 6 bases from V and 7 bases from J, with 9 bases in between. The DNA of the CDR3 is TGTGCCAGCAGCTCACAGGGTGGCTACACCTTC. Translated, it gives CASSSQGGYTF.

The J gene is TRBJ2-7, the V gene TRBV14, with TRBD2 matching over 8 bases. J lost 0 bases, V lost 3 bases, and 19 bases had no gene match. This CDR3 is 20 amino acids long. Germline V lookup: CDR1 SGHDN, CDR2 FVKESK. CDR3 nucleotides: TGTGCCAGCAGCCATCTACGAAGGCTGGAAGCGGGAGATTTCTCCTACGAGCAGTACTTC. This sequence encodes CASSHLRRLEAGDFSYEQYF.

This clonotype was detected a few times. J is TRBJ2-5 and V is TRBV28; a possible D gene is TRBD2 (6 bases). This CDR3 comprises 13 residues. Trimming removed 6 bases at V and 4 bases at J, with 12 bases between. Germline values: CDR1 MDHEN, CDR2 SYDVKM. The DNA for the CDR3 is TGTGCCAGCAGGGGATACGGGGGAGAGACCCAGTACTTC. It translates to CASRGYGGETQYF.